Listed here are 12 T cell receptor beta chains from one sample, sequenced in a study of tumor and adjacent non-tumor tissue in lung cancer. TCRbeta libraries were built with three rounds of nested PCR, modified from ARM-PCR. TCRdb re-called the multiplex PCR reads through MiXCR, storing one row per CDR3 protein. The table lists under 95,000 distinct CDR3 sequences, about four fifths of them singletons. No cell sorting was done before RNA was extracted from the tissue. More than 3 cm separated this lung sample from the edge of the tumor. Sequencing was done on a sample of distant non-tumor lung tissue. The receptors here all came from a man in his fifties or sixties with non-small cell lung cancer.

In the case of this clonotype: It may be a read error: a sequence one base away is much more abundant. The chain links TRBV10-3 to TRBJ1-2; perhaps TRBD1 as D (6 bases). Germline-derived CDR1 and CDR2 are ENHRY and SYGVKD. CDR3 length: 13 residues. The CDR3 sequence: CAISEEGDYGYAF. As DNA, the CDR3 is TGTGCCATCAGTGAGGAGGGGGACTATGGCTACGCCTTC.

There are many counts of this clonotype. This sequence joins TRBV7-8 and TRBJ2-1; D not resolved. This CDR3 region has 13 residues. Trimming removed 2 bases at V and 6 bases at J, with 8 bases between. Germline lookup yields CDR1 SGHVS and CDR2 FQNEAQ. The CDR3 DNA reads as TGTGCCAGCAGCTTACCCCTTAGCAATGAGCAGTTCTTC. Amino acids: CASSLPLSNEQFF.

This clonotype was seen only a few times. The chain combines TRBV6-4 with TRBJ1-2; D is undetermined. Trimming stripped 2 bases from V and 7 bases from J, with 8 bases between. Per the germline V gene, CDR1 is MRHNA and CDR2 is SNTAGT. This CDR3 has 12 residues. This CDR3 reads CASSDGGAGYTF. The CDR3 DNA follows: TGTGCCAGCAGTGACGGTGGAGCTGGCTACACCTTC.

This clonotype was detected only once. At one end the junction does not follow the germline gene, possibly because of a read error. The chain employs TRBV20-1 and TRBJ2-1, with D possibly being TRBD1 (9 bases). This CDR3 region has 14 residues. CDR1 DFQATT and CDR2 SNEGSKA come from the germline V gene (reference sequence). The CDR3 loop is CSTRVREGQGEPFF. The CDR3 coding sequence is TGCAGTACTAGAGTTCGGGAGGGACAGGGTGAGCCGTTTTTC.

A word on this clonotype: The germline gene is not matched at one end of the junction; a read error may be the cause. The V and J genes are TRBV11-1 and TRBJ2-2, with D maybe TRBD2 (6 bases). Germline CDR1 SGHAT, CDR2 FQDESV (reference sequence). This CDR3 comprises 18 residues. The chain's CDR3 is CASSSRGVGGFRAEELLF. In nucleotides, the CDR3 is TGTGCCAGCAGCTCCCGGGGAGTGGGAGGATTCAGAGCCGAGGAGCTGCTTTTT.

The chain recombines TRBV11-2 with TRBJ1-6; perhaps TRBD1 as D (6 bases). Trimming took off 10 bases at V and 5 bases at J, with 18 bases between the two ends. This CDR3 comprises 15 residues. CDR1 SGHAT and CDR2 FQNNGV come from the germline V gene. The CDR3 coding sequence is TGTGCCATCATCTTGGGAGGGGACAATAATTCACCCCTCCACTTT. Its protein is CAIILGGDNNSPLHF.

The V call is TRBV12-3 or TRBV12-4, the J call TRBJ2-5, with 10 bases aligning to TRBD1. Trimming removed 7 bases from V and 4 bases from J; junction bases left unmatched: 12. The CDR3 extends over 16 amino acids. The CDR3 DNA sequence: TGTGCCAGCAAATCCAGACAGGGGGCTAACCGAGAGACCCAGTACTTC. Translating it yields CASKSRQGANRETQYF.

In regard to this clonotype: No conserved phenylalanine or tryptophan ends this CDR3, so it is likely a read error. The DNA is omitted, as the CDR3 cannot be located on it reliably, and the CDR3 follows TCRdb's listing. The chain carries TRBV11-2 and TRBJ2-5; TRBD1 is taken as the D call from the table, unchecked against the DNA. The CDR3 totals 13 residues, both ends included. Germline CDR1 and CDR2: SGHAT and FQNNGV. The CDR3 here is CASSSTGDETRYL.

This clonotype is medium-sized (0.01 to 0.1%) by share. This chain connects TRBV6-2 or TRBV6-3 to TRBJ2-2; possible D gene TRBD2, 6 bases. V shed 8 bases and J shed 1 base, with 11 bases lying between them. Germline V gene sequence: CDR1 MNHEY, CDR2 SVGEGT. This CDR3 contains 14 residues. In DNA form, the CDR3 reads TGTGCCAGCTGGCTTAGCGGGAACACCGGGGAGCTGTTTTTT. Translating gives CASWLSGNTGELFF.

About this clonotype: At one boundary the junction diverges from the germline segment, which might be a read error. The chain links TRBV11-3 to TRBJ1-6, with D tentatively TRBD1 (6 bases). The length of the CDR3 is 14 residues. CDR1 is SGHNT and CDR2 is YENEEA in the germline V gene. The CDR3 sequence is CASSSTTGNSSLHF. CDR3 in DNA: TGTGCCAGCAGCTCTACGACAGGCAATTCATCCCTCCACTTT.

The chain joins TRBV29-1 to TRBJ1-4; D gene uncertain. Germline CDR1 reads SQVTM; CDR2 reads ANQGSEA. V lost 4 bases, J lost 5 bases, and 11 bases lay in between. This CDR3 is built from 13 residues. CDR3 sequence reads: CSVGACNNEKLFF. The CDR3 coding sequence is TGCAGCGTTGGGGCCTGCAACAATGAAAAACTGTTTTTT.

The chain has TRBV6-6 and TRBJ2-1; D might be TRBD1 (5 bases). The V end was cut by 4 bases, the J end by 2 bases, with 12 bases between. CDR1 MNHNY and CDR2 SVGAGI come from the germline V gene (reference sequence). The CDR3 covers 15 residues. The CDR3 nucleotides read TGTGCCAGCAGTTGGTGCGTGGGGCCCTACAATGAGCAGTTCTTC. This gives the protein CASSWCVGPYNEQFF.